The next 24 T cell receptor beta chains were all read from a single sample in a study of CD8 T cells in ankylosing spondylitis. No antigen is known for these receptors. Study-wide results and limits: Seven or eight highly homologous variants formed a TCR beta motif that appeared characteristic of ankylosing spondylitis blood.

MiXCR was run by TCRdb on the 5' RACE reads, yielding one entry per CDR3 protein. Found here are about 750,000 distinct CDR3 sequences, 15% to 20% of them singletons; the top ten hold 15% to 20%. Sequences were obtained from blood, either unsorted or a sorted T cell fraction (not recorded which). The receptors come from a male donor with ankylosing spondylitis.

This clonotype was seen a handful of times. This sequence joins TRBV3-1 and TRBJ2-7; weak D call: TRBD2 (6 bases). The V gene's germline CDR1 is LGHDT and CDR2 YNNKEL (reference sequence). CDR3 size: 15 residues. The ends were cut back, 5 bases at V and 3 bases at J, with 17 bases in the middle. CDR3 DNA sequence: TGTGCCAGCAGCTCCCACGGAGGCGGGAACTACGAGCAGTACTTC. The encoded protein is CASSSHGGGNYEQYF.

The J gene is TRBJ2-7, the V gene TRBV27; 8 bases match TRBD1. Germline V gene sequence: CDR1 MNHEY, CDR2 SMNVEV (reference sequence). The CDR3 length is 14 residues. The J segment lost 3 bases and the V segment lost 5 bases, leaving 6 bases of the junction unmatched. CDR3 coding DNA: TGTGCCAGCAGTCCCACGGACAGGGACTACGAGCAGTACTTC. Its protein product is CASSPTDRDYEQYF.

The CDR3 sequence: CATADHGSGSQYF. The CDR3, as DNA: TGTGCCACAGCCGATCATGGGAGCGGGTCCCAGTACTTC. The rearrangement joins TRBV24-1 to TRBJ2-5, with a weak D call TRBD2 (6 bases). The CDR3 spans 13 residues. Germline CDR1 and CDR2: KGHDR and SFDVKD. Trimming cost V 10 bases and J 9 bases, with 20 bases left between them.

The chain employs TRBV3-1 and TRBJ2-7; possible D gene TRBD1, 6 bases. CDR1 and CDR2 from the germline V gene are LGHDT and YNNKEL (reference sequence). The CDR3 is 11 residues long. The V gene lost 3 bases and the J gene lost 12 bases, with 12 bases spanning the gap. The CDR3 sequence is CASSQAGDVYF. Written as DNA, the CDR3 is TGTGCCAGCAGCCAGGCAGGGGACGTGTACTTC.

This chain links TRBV11-2 with TRBJ1-3; D call uncertain. Trimming removed 4 bases from V and 4 bases from J, with 14 bases in between. From germline, CDR1 is SGHAT and CDR2 FQNNGV. The CDR3 consists of 15 residues. Here the CDR3 reads CASSSTDSWGNTIYF. In DNA form, the CDR3 reads TGTGCCAGCAGCTCAACGGACTCCTGGGGAAACACCATATATTTT.

J is TRBJ1-2 and V is TRBV4-1; D uncertain. The CDR3 runs 14 residues. Germline V CDR1 and CDR2: MGHRA, YSYEKL. The V and J ends lost 1 base and 1 base respectively, with 7 bases between them. CDR3 nucleotides: TGCGCCAGCAGCCAAGGTCGGGATAACTATGGCTACACCTTC. This encodes CASSQGRDNYGYTF.

V gene TRBV5-4 combines with J gene TRBJ1-4, with 7 bases fitting TRBD1. Germline assignment: CDR1 SGHNT and CDR2 YYREEE (reference sequence). V dropped 5 bases and J dropped 6; count of bases not matched to a gene: 10. The length of the CDR3 is 15 residues. The CDR3 protein is CASRSDRAGDEKLFF. The CDR3 DNA follows: TGTGCCAGCAGGTCCGACAGGGCTGGAGATGAAAAACTGTTTTTT.

The chain couples TRBV12-3 or TRBV12-4 to TRBJ2-3; the D is unclear. CDR3 length: 14 residues. V lost 6 bases and J lost 4, with 14 bases in between. The CDR3 sequence is CASRDFTGADTQYF. The CDR3 DNA reads TGTGCCAGCAGAGACTTTACCGGCGCAGATACGCAGTATTTT.

This clonotype turned up a few times. The rearrangement links TRBV6-1 to TRBJ1-2, with 8 bases that match TRBD1. The CDR3 runs 14 residues. CDR1 and CDR2 (germline): MNHNS, SASEGT. With V trimmed by 4 bases and J by 8 bases, 9 bases remained unmatched. This CDR3 reads CASSGPTGVGGYTF. The CDR3 DNA sequence: TGTGCCAGCAGTGGTCCGACAGGGGTCGGCGGCTACACCTTC.

This chain links TRBV9 with TRBJ1-5; D is uncertain. Per germline, CDR1 SGDLS and CDR2 YYNGEE. This CDR3 is 13 amino acids long. V lost 0 bases, J lost 3 bases, and 4 bases lay in between. The CDR3 loop reads CASSVGNNQPQHF. The CDR3 DNA follows: TGTGCCAGCAGCGTAGGGAACAATCAGCCCCAGCATTTT.

In its sample, this clonotype was seen a few times. The chain is built from TRBV25-1 and TRBJ1-2, with no clear D. From germline, CDR1 is MGHDK and CDR2 SYGVNS. The CDR3 consists of 13 residues. The V end lost 1 base, the J end lost 4 bases, and 7 bases lay between the germline ends. As DNA, the CDR3 is TGTGCCAGCAGTGAATGGGGTCCCTATGGCTACACCTTC. It translates to CASSEWGPYGYTF.

This clonotype was observed a handful of times. V and J are TRBV29-1 and TRBJ2-1; possibly TRBD2 for D (5 bases). Germline V gene lookup returns CDR1 SQVTM and CDR2 ANQGSEA. This CDR3 is 14 amino acids long. V dropped 6 bases and J dropped 2 bases, with 14 bases sitting between them. CDR3 protein: CSVVARLPYNEQFF. CDR3 nucleotides: TGCAGCGTAGTAGCGCGTCTGCCCTACAATGAGCAGTTCTTC.

This clonotype was seen a handful of times. CDR3 region: CSARDLFSGVLSGEQYF. Written as DNA, the CDR3 is TGCAGTGCTAGAGATCTCTTTTCGGGGGTCCTCTCGGGGGAGCAGTACTTC. This chain uses TRBV20-1 with TRBJ2-7; D may be TRBD2 (6 bases). The V end was cut by 0 bases, the J end by 7 bases, with 25 bases between. The germline V gene encodes CDR1 DFQATT and CDR2 SNEGSKA (reference sequence). The CDR3 has 17 residues.

This clonotype was found once. The chain links TRBV19 to TRBJ2-7; D unresolved. Germline CDR1 LNHDA, CDR2 SQIVND (reference sequence). V dropped 5 bases and J dropped 3 bases, with 14 bases sitting between them. The CDR3 spans 14 residues. The CDR3 protein is CASSAPAESYEQYF. The CDR3 DNA follows: TGTGCCAGTAGTGCCCCGGCAGAGAGCTACGAGCAGTACTTC. Full variable domain (remainder filled in from reference TRBV19 and TRBJ2-7): DGGITQSPKYLFRKEGQNVTLSCEQNLNHDAMYWYRQDPGQGLRLIYYSQIVNDFQKGDIAEGYSVSREKKESFPLTVTSAQKNPTAFYLCASSAPAESYEQYFGPGTRLTVT.

V gene TRBV7-2 combines with J gene TRBJ1-4, with 12 bases identical to TRBD1. This CDR3 is 17 amino acids long. The junction had 4 bases not matched to a gene; V was cut back by 2 bases and J by 3 bases. Germline loops: CDR1 SGHTA, CDR2 FQGNSA. CDR3 DNA: TGTGCCAGCAGCTTATTGGGACAGGGGGCGGCTAATGAAAAACTGTTTTTT. Its protein product is CASSLLGQGAANEKLFF.

This clonotype was detected a few times. A read error may account for a junction end that differs from germline. The V call is TRBV3-1, the J call TRBJ1-3; D is possibly TRBD1 (5 bases). The CDR3 is 15 amino acids. Germline assignment: CDR1 LGHDT and CDR2 YNNKEL (reference sequence). CDR3 nucleotides: TGTGCCAGCAGCCAAGGCCGGGGCTCTGAAAACACCATATATTTT. Its translation is CASSQGRGSENTIYF.

V is TRBV6-5 and J is TRBJ2-2; the match to TRBD1 covers 11 bases. CDR1 and CDR2 from the germline V gene are MNHEY and SVGAGI. The CDR3 loop spans 16 amino acids. V lost 4 bases to trimming and J lost 9 bases; unmatched junction nucleotides: 10. The CDR3 is CASSSYGTGGLRELFF. The CDR3 nucleotides are TGTGCCAGCAGTTCGTATGGGACAGGGGGTCTTCGGGAGCTGTTTTTT.

This clonotype was seen a handful of times. The chain recombines TRBV14 with TRBJ2-1, with 11 bases that match TRBD2. CDR3 length: 16 amino acids. J lost 4 bases, V lost 4 bases, and 6 bases had no gene match. CDR1 is SGHDN and CDR2 is FVKESK in the germline V gene. CDR3 coding DNA: TGTGCCAGCAGCCCTGGGACTAGCGGACTATACAATGAGCAGTTCTTC. This codes for CASSPGTSGLYNEQFF. Variable domain in full (rest from reference TRBV14 and TRBJ2-1): EAGVTQFPSHSVIEKGQTVTLRCDPISGHDNLYWYRRVMGKEIKFLLHFVKESKQDESGMPNNRFLAERTGGTYSTLKVQPAELEDSGVYFCASSPGTSGLYNEQFFGPGTRLTVL.

Remarks on this clonotype: A read error may produce the germline difference seen at one junction end. The chain employs TRBV29-1 and TRBJ2-5; 7 nucleotides match TRBD1. Germline CDR1 reads SQVTM; CDR2 reads ANQGSEA. The CDR3 is 12 amino acids. For the CDR3, the DNA is TGCAGCGCTGAAGGGGGCCGAGAGACCCAGTACTTC. Amino acid sequence: CSAEGGRETQYF.

The chain combines TRBV7-9 with TRBJ2-7, with unresolved D. CDR3 length: 14 amino acids. Germline lookup yields CDR1 SEHNR and CDR2 FQNEAQ (reference sequence). V shed 1 base and J shed 5 bases, with 12 bases lying between them. The CDR3 nucleotides read TGTGCCAGCAGCTTAGAGTCCGGGCTCCACGAGCAGTACTTC. Protein product: CASSLESGLHEQYF.

The rearrangement joins TRBV5-5 to TRBJ2-2; 9 nucleotides match TRBD1. The germline V gene has CDR1 SGHKS and CDR2 YYEKEE (reference sequence). This CDR3 contains 16 residues. V was pared by 3 bases and J by 0 bases, with 3 bases of the junction left unmatched. Here the CDR3 reads CASSWGQGPNTGELFF. DNA of the CDR3: TGTGCCAGCAGCTGGGGACAGGGACCGAACACCGGGGAGCTGTTTTTT.

The V call is TRBV7-9, the J call TRBJ2-1, with 10 nucleotides matching TRBD1. This CDR3 is built from 16 residues. The ends lost 7 bases at V and 7 bases at J; junction bases unmatched: 13. Germline V gives CDR1 SEHNR, CDR2 FQNEAQ (reference sequence). CDR3 sequence (DNA): TGTGCCAGCAACCCCTCCGGGGGACAGGGGTGGAATGAGCAGTTCTTC. Translating gives CASNPSGGQGWNEQFF.

This clonotype was observed many times. The chain carries TRBV12-3 or TRBV12-4 and TRBJ2-2; D call uncertain. The CDR3 consists of 15 residues. Trimming took 6 bases from V and 5 from J, leaving 16 bases between them. CDR3 in amino acids: CASSPRRVTTGELFF. CDR3 DNA sequence: TGTGCCAGCAGCCCCCGAAGGGTCACGACCGGGGAGCTGTTTTTT.

This clonotype was observed at least ten times. The chain employs TRBV28 and TRBJ1-3, with 9 bases aligning to TRBD1. With V trimmed by 7 bases and J by 3 bases, 7 bases remained unmatched. The CDR3 has 15 residues. Germline loops: CDR1 MDHEN, CDR2 SYDVKM. This CDR3 is CASTQQGANGNTIYF. CDR3 nucleotides: TGTGCCAGCACCCAACAGGGGGCAAATGGAAACACCATATATTTT.